These T cell receptor beta chains were read from a single sample in a study of blood T cell repertoires in COVID-19. The method was immunoSEQ multiplex PCR; TCRdb's version includes in-frame clones alone and lacks a portion of them. The sample carries approximately 150,000 clones, just under 90% recorded once. Material: peripheral blood. The receptors come from a woman between 50 and 59 years old with active or convalescent COVID-19. CDR3s include the opening cysteine and the closing phenylalanine or tryptophan. Fields, in order: D gene, CDR3 length, V gene, J gene, clone size, CDR3 DNA, CDR3 protein. The D gene is left open where the match is weak. Expanded clones get a size class; other rows say once, few or many, or leave the size out.

d_call: NA; cdr3_length: 12; v_call: TRBV10-3; j_call: TRBJ1-2; clone_size: NA; cdr3_nt: TGTGCCATCAGCGTAGACAGCTTGGGCTACACCTTC; cdr3_aa: CAISVDSLGYTF
d_call: TRBD2; cdr3_length: 17; v_call: TRBV4-2; j_call: TRBJ2-1; clone_size: many; cdr3_nt: TGTGCCAGCAGCTTAGAGACCGGGACTAGCGGGGGAAATGAGCAGTTCTTC; cdr3_aa: CASSLETGTSGGNEQFF
d_call: TRBD2; cdr3_length: 14; v_call: TRBV11-1; j_call: TRBJ2-1; clone_size: NA; cdr3_nt: TGTGCCAGCACCATTAGCGGGGGGGCCAGGGAGCAGTTCTTC; cdr3_aa: CASTISGGAREQFF
d_call: TRBD1; cdr3_length: 15; v_call: TRBV7-9; j_call: TRBJ1-1; clone_size: NA; cdr3_nt: TGTGCCAGCAGCTCCCAGGGGGCGGGGAACACTGAAGCTTTCTTT; cdr3_aa: CASSSQGAGNTEAFF
d_call: NA; cdr3_length: 14; v_call: TRBV25-1; j_call: TRBJ1-2; clone_size: NA; cdr3_nt: TGTGCCAGCAGTGCTTTGGGGGCTGAAGGGGCATACACCTTC; cdr3_aa: CASSALGAEGAYTF
d_call: NA; cdr3_length: 14; v_call: TRBV2; j_call: TRBJ2-3; clone_size: once; cdr3_nt: TGTGCCAGCAGCGGGGGACTGAGCACAGATACGCAGTATTTT; cdr3_aa: CASSGGLSTDTQYF
d_call: TRBD1; cdr3_length: 15; v_call: TRBV30; j_call: TRBJ1-5; clone_size: NA; cdr3_nt: TGTGCCTGGAACCGAGGGACAGCTCTCAATCAGCCCCAGCATTTT; cdr3_aa: CAWNRGTALNQPQHF
d_call: TRBD1; cdr3_length: 13; v_call: TRBV29-1; j_call: TRBJ1-1; clone_size: NA; cdr3_nt: TGCAGCGTCACAGGGGGCACGAACACTGAAGCTTTCTTT; cdr3_aa: CSVTGGTNTEAFF
d_call: TRBD1; cdr3_length: 16; v_call: TRBV6-2/TRBV6-3; j_call: TRBJ1-1; clone_size: NA; cdr3_nt: TGTGCCAGCAGTTACACCCAGGGGGCCCCGAACACTGAAGCTTTCTTT; cdr3_aa: CASSYTQGAPNTEAFF
d_call: TRBD1; cdr3_length: 13; v_call: TRBV28; j_call: TRBJ1-2; clone_size: NA; cdr3_nt: TGTGCCACCCAACGGACAGGGCCCTATGGCTACACCTTC; cdr3_aa: CATQRTGPYGYTF
d_call: TRBD1; cdr3_length: 15; v_call: TRBV7-2; j_call: TRBJ1-5; clone_size: NA; cdr3_nt: TGTGCCAGCAGCCCCGAGACAGGGGTGGGTCAGCCCCAGCATTTT; cdr3_aa: CASSPETGVGQPQHF
d_call: NA; cdr3_length: 14; v_call: TRBV7-3; j_call: TRBJ1-1; clone_size: NA; cdr3_nt: TGTGCCAGCAGCCCACAGGGTGGGATCACTGAAGCTTTCTTT; cdr3_aa: CASSPQGGITEAFF
d_call: NA; cdr3_length: 15; v_call: TRBV11-2; j_call: TRBJ2-5; clone_size: NA; cdr3_nt: TGTGCCAGCAGCGGGTACAGGGAACGAGGAGAGACCCAGTACTTC; cdr3_aa: CASSGYRERGETQYF
d_call: NA; cdr3_length: 16; v_call: TRBV6-2/TRBV6-3; j_call: TRBJ1-1; clone_size: NA; cdr3_nt: TGTGCCAGCAGTTACACAGGGTTCGAGGTGAACACTGAAGCTTTCTTT; cdr3_aa: CASSYTGFEVNTEAFF
d_call: TRBD2; cdr3_length: 17; v_call: TRBV10-3; j_call: TRBJ2-7; clone_size: NA; cdr3_nt: TGTGCCATCAGTCGACCCTCCTTGAGCGGGGACTCCTACGAGCAGTACTTC; cdr3_aa: CAISRPSLSGDSYEQYF
d_call: TRBD2; cdr3_length: 13; v_call: TRBV10-3; j_call: TRBJ2-7; clone_size: NA; cdr3_nt: TGTGCCACCGCCCGGGACTACCCCTACGAGCAGTACTTC; cdr3_aa: CATARDYPYEQYF
d_call: NA; cdr3_length: 15; v_call: TRBV6-5; j_call: TRBJ2-7; clone_size: NA; cdr3_nt: TGTGCCAGCAGCTTAACAGGGTACGGGTCCTACGAGCAGTACTTC; cdr3_aa: CASSLTGYGSYEQYF
d_call: NA; cdr3_length: 16; v_call: TRBV5-5; j_call: TRBJ1-5; clone_size: NA; cdr3_nt: TGTGCCAGCAGCTTGGCCGAAGACCGCGGGGTACGGCCCCAGCATTTT; cdr3_aa: CASSLAEDRGVRPQHF
d_call: NA; cdr3_length: 14; v_call: TRBV28; j_call: TRBJ2-7; clone_size: NA; cdr3_nt: TGTGCCAGCAGTTTCGGGGGTGGCGGCTACGAGCAGTACTTC; cdr3_aa: CASSFGGGGYEQYF
d_call: TRBD2; cdr3_length: 16; v_call: TRBV12-5; j_call: TRBJ2-5; clone_size: once; cdr3_nt: TGTGCTAGTGGTTTGGTACTGCGGGGGGGCGTGGAGACCCAGTACTTC; cdr3_aa: CASGLVLRGGVETQYF
d_call: NA; cdr3_length: 15; v_call: TRBV6-5; j_call: TRBJ2-3; clone_size: NA; cdr3_nt: TGTGCCAGCAGTCGCGGCGGATCTAGCACAGATACGCAGTATTTT; cdr3_aa: CASSRGGSSTDTQYF
d_call: TRBD2; cdr3_length: 16; v_call: TRBV7-2; j_call: TRBJ2-2; clone_size: NA; cdr3_nt: TGTGCCAGCAGCGCACAGGGACTAGCGAACACCGGGGAGCTGTTTTTT; cdr3_aa: CASSAQGLANTGELFF
d_call: NA; cdr3_length: 16; v_call: TRBV7-8; j_call: TRBJ1-1; clone_size: NA; cdr3_nt: TGTGCCAGCAGCTTAGCGGGGCCCCGGCGGAACACTGAAGCTTTCTTT; cdr3_aa: CASSLAGPRRNTEAFF
d_call: NA; cdr3_length: 14; v_call: TRBV12-5; j_call: TRBJ1-1; clone_size: NA; cdr3_nt: TGTGCTAGTGGTGCCGACCAGCCAGGGAATGAAGCTTTCTTT; cdr3_aa: CASGADQPGNEAFF
d_call: TRBD1; cdr3_length: 19; v_call: TRBV7-2; j_call: TRBJ2-1; clone_size: NA; cdr3_nt: TGTGCCAGCAGCTCCTACCCTGGACAGGGGGGGATCTCCTACAATGAGCAGTTCTTC; cdr3_aa: CASSSYPGQGGISYNEQFF
d_call: TRBD2; cdr3_length: 19; v_call: TRBV5-4; j_call: TRBJ2-5; clone_size: NA; cdr3_nt: TGTGCCAGCAGCTCCCAACTAGGGACTAGCGGAGGGCGGGGGGAGACCCAGTACTTC; cdr3_aa: CASSSQLGTSGGRGETQYF
d_call: TRBD2; cdr3_length: 14; v_call: TRBV7-9; j_call: TRBJ2-7; clone_size: NA; cdr3_nt: TGTGCCAGCAGCGCCTCGGGGGGTCGGTACGAGCAGTACTTC; cdr3_aa: CASSASGGRYEQYF
d_call: NA; cdr3_length: 13; v_call: TRBV18; j_call: TRBJ1-1; clone_size: NA; cdr3_nt: TGTGCCAGCTCGCCCCGAGTGAACACTGAAGCTTTCTTT; cdr3_aa: CASSPRVNTEAFF
d_call: NA; cdr3_length: 16; v_call: TRBV5-1; j_call: TRBJ1-4; clone_size: NA; cdr3_nt: TGCGCCAGCAGCATGCAACAGGGTGGGACTAATGAAAAACTGTTTTTT; cdr3_aa: CASSMQQGGTNEKLFF